This TCR beta chain comes out of a study of blood T cell repertoires in COVID-19. Per the original data handling: Reference gene primer amplification gave nucleated cell count estimates. The data were produced by immunoSEQ multiplex PCR, yet TCRdb's version contains in-frame clones alone and is incomplete. That table supplies the V and J calls and clone size; D and trimming were determined from the DNA. In the table there are approximately 120,000 clones, over 75% of which are singletons. This receptor was taken from a man aged 25-45 years with COVID-19, enrolled during active disease. The sequencing input was peripheral blood.

In nucleotides, the CDR3 is TGTGCCAGCAGCGTACACAGGGGGGGCACCGGGGAGCTGTTTTTT. Its translation: CASSVHRGGTGELFF. The chain recombines TRBV9 with TRBJ2-2; TRBD1 is a possible D gene (8 bases). V gave up 1 base and J gave up 4 bases, with 11 bases separating them. There are 15 residues in the CDR3. CDR1 is SGDLS and CDR2 is YYNGEE in the germline V gene.